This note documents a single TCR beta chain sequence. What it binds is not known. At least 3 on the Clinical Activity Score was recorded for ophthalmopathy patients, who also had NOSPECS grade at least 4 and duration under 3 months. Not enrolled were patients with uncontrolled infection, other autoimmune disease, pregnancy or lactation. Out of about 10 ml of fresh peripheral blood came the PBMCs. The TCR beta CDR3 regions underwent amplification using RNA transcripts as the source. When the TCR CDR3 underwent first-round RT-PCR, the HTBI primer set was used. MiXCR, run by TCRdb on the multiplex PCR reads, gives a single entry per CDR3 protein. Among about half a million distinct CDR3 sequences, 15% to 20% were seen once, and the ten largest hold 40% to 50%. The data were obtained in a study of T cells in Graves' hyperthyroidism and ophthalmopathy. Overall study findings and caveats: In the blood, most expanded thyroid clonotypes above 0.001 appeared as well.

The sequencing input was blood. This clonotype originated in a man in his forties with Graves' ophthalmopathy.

The DNA for the CDR3 is TGCGCCAGCAGGAGGGAGGGAGGGATAAATGAGCAGTTCTTC. As protein: CASRREGGINEQFF. The chain recombines TRBV5-1 with TRBJ2-1, with 7 bases that match TRBD2. The V segment lost 5 bases and the J segment 7 bases; nucleotides outside the gene matches: 9. CDR1 and CDR2 from the germline V gene are SGHRS and YFSETQ. The CDR3 sequence is 14 residues long.